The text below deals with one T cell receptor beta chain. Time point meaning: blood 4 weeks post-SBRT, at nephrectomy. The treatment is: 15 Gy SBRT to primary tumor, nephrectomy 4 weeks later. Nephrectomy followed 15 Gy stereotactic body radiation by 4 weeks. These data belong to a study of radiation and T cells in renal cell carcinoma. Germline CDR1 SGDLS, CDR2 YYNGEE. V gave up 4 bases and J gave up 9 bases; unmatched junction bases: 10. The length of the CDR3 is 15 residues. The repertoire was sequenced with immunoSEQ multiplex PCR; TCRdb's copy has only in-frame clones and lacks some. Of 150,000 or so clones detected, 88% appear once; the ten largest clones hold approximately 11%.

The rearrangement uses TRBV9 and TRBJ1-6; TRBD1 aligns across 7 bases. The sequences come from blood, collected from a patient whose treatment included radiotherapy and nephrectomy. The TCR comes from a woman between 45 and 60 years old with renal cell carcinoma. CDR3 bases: TGTGCCAGCAGCTCCCGACAGGGCGGGAGTTCACCCCTCCACTTT. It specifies CASSSRQGGSSPLHF.